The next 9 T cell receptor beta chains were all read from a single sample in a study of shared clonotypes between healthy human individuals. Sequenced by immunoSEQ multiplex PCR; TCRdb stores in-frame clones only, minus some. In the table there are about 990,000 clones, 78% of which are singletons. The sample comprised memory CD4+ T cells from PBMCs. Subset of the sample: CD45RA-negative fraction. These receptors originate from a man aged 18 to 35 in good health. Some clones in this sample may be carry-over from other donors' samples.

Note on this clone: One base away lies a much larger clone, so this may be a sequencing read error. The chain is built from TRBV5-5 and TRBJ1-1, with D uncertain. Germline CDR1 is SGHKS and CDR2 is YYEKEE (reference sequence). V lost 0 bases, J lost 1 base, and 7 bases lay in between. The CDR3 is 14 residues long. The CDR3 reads CASSLGVRNTEAFF. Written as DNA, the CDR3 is TGTGCCAGCAGCTTGGGGGTGAGGAACACTGAAGCTTTCTTT.

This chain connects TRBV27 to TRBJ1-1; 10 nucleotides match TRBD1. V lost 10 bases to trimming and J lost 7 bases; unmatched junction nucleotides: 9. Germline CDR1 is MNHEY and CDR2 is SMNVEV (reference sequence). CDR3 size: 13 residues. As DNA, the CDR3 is TGTGCCACCCATGGGACAGGGGATAGTGAAGCTTTCTTT. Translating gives CATHGTGDSEAFF.

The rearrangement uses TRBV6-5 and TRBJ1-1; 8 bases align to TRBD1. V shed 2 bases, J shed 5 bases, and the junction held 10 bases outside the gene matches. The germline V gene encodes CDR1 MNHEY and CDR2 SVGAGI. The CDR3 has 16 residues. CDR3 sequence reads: CASSYTRTGRGTEAFF. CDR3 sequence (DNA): TGTGCCAGCAGTTACACGAGGACAGGGCGGGGTACTGAAGCTTTCTTT.

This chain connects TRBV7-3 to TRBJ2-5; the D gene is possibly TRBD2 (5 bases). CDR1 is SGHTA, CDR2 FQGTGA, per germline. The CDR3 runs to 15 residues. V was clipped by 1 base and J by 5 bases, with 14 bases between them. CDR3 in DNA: TGTGCCAGCAGCTTAAGGCGCGGGCCCCTGGAGACCCAGTACTTC. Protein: CASSLRRGPLETQYF. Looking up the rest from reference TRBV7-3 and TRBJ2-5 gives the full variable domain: GAGVSQTPSNKVTEKGKYVELRCDPISGHTALYWYRQSLGQGPEFLIYFQGTGAADDSGLPNDRFFAVRPEGSVSTLKIQRTERGDSAVYLCASSLRRGPLETQYFGPGTRLLVL.

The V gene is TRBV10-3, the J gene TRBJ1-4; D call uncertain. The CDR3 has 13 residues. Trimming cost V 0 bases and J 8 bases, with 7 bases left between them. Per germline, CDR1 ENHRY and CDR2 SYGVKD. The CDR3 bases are TGTGCCATCAGTGAGTCAACAAGAGAAAAACTGTTTTTT. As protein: CAISESTREKLFF.

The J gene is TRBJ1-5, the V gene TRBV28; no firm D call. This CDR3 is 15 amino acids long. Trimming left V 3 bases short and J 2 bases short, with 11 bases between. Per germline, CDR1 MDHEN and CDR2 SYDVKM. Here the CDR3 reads CASSLGIFGNQPQHF. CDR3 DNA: TGTGCCAGCAGTTTGGGCATATTCGGCAATCAGCCCCAGCATTTT.

CDR3 protein: CASSDGGLDRGIYEQYF. CDR3 DNA: TGCGCCAGCAGTGATGGAGGACTGGACAGGGGAATTTACGAGCAGTACTTC. V and J are TRBV10-2 and TRBJ2-7; TRBD1 agrees at 9 bases. This CDR3 contains 17 residues. Per germline, CDR1 WSHSY and CDR2 SAAADI. Trimming took 3 bases from V and 4 from J; bases not matched to a gene: 13.

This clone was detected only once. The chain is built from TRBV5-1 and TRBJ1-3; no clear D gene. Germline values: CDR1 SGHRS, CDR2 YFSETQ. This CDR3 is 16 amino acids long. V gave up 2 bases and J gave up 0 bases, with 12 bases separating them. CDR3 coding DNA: TGCGCCAGCAGCTTACTCGGTTGGGACTCTGGAAACACCATATATTTT. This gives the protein CASSLLGWDSGNTIYF. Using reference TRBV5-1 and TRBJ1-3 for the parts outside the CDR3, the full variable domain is KAGVTQTPRYLIKTRGQQVTLSCSPISGHRSVSWYQQTPGQGLQFLFEYFSETQRNKGNFPGRFSGRQFSNSRSEMNVSTLELGDSALYLCASSLLGWDSGNTIYFGEGSWLTVV.

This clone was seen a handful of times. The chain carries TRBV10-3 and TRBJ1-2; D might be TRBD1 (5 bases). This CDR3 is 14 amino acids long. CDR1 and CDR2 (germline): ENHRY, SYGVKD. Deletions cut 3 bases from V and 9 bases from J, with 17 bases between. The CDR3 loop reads CAISEGTSMQSYTF. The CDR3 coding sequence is TGTGCCATCAGTGAAGGGACGTCAATGCAGAGCTACACCTTC.